The 18 T cell receptor beta chains listed next were all sequenced from one sample in a study of T cells of healthy individuals. Via MiXCR, TCRdb re-called the 5' RACE reads, giving one row per CDR3 protein. This table holds fewer than 75,000 distinct CDR3 sequences, about 17% found once. These receptor sequences come from a human donor in good health.

Only a few counts were recorded for this clonotype. A much larger clone is a single base away; this may be a read error. V gene TRBV3-1 combines with J gene TRBJ1-3; D not resolved. The V end lost 4 bases, the J end lost 4 bases, and 5 bases lay between the germline ends. The CDR3 is made up of 12 amino acids. CDR1 LGHDT and CDR2 YNNKEL come from the germline V gene (reference sequence). The CDR3 sequence is CASSPEGNTIYF. The CDR3 DNA reads TGTGCCAGCAGCCCCGAAGGAAACACCATATATTTT.

This clonotype was counted between two and nine times. The chain uses TRBV28 and TRBJ1-1; D is unclear. The germline V and J ends were trimmed by 8 bases and 4 bases, with 17 bases remaining between them. Germline V gene lookup returns CDR1 MDHEN and CDR2 SYDVKM. CDR3 length equals 14 residues. DNA for the CDR3: TGTGCCAGCGGTCTAGGCAACCCGGGCACTGAAGCTTTCTTT. It codes for CASGLGNPGTEAFF.

This clonotype appeared many times. The chain employs TRBV28 and TRBJ1-1; the match to TRBD1 covers 9 bases. With 1 base clipped from V and 5 bases from J, the junction kept 11 bases outside the gene matches. The CDR3 sequence is 17 residues long. Per the germline V gene, CDR1 is MDHEN and CDR2 is SYDVKM. The CDR3 nucleotides read TGTGCCAGCAGTTTATCCCCCTTGGGGACAGGGAGGACTGAAGCTTTCTTT. It codes for CASSLSPLGTGRTEAFF.

V usage is TRBV4-1 and J usage is TRBJ1-5; D not certain. Germline V lookup: CDR1 MGHRA, CDR2 YSYEKL. V dropped 1 base and J dropped 1 base, with 8 bases sitting between them. The CDR3 contains 15 residues. CDR3 sequence (DNA): TGCGCCAGCAGCCAAGGGTACACCAGCAATCAGCCCCAGCATTTT. This sequence encodes CASSQGYTSNQPQHF.

The sample holds many counts of this clonotype. The V call is TRBV25-1, the J call TRBJ1-5, with TRBD1 as a possible D gene (5 bases). CDR3 length equals 14 residues. Between the trimmed V and J ends, which lost 8 bases and 0 bases, there was a span of 11 bases. The V gene's germline CDR1 is MGHDK and CDR2 SYGVNS. The CDR3 loop reads CASGAAGSNQPQHF. The DNA of the CDR3 is TGTGCCAGCGGGGCGGCGGGTAGCAATCAGCCCCAGCATTTT.

A remark on this clonotype: With a much larger clone just one base away, this may be a read error. The V call is TRBV6-2 or TRBV6-3, the J call TRBJ2-7; possibly TRBD2 for D (5 bases). Trimming removed 6 bases from V and 3 bases from J, with 12 bases in between. Germline V gene sequence: CDR1 MNHEY, CDR2 SVGEGT. The CDR3 is 13 amino acids. The CDR3 nucleotides are TGTGCCAGCAGCTCCCCGGCGGGCTACGAGCAGTACTTC. This sequence encodes CASSSPAGYEQYF.

There are many counts of this clonotype. The CDR3 nucleotides read TGTGCCAGCAGTGCTGAGGGGGGTAACTCCTACAATGAGCAGTTCTTC. This codes for CASSAEGGNSYNEQFF. V is TRBV2 and J is TRBJ2-1, with D perhaps assigned TRBD1 or TRBD2 (6 bases each). The CDR3 runs 16 residues. The V end lost 4 bases, the J end lost 0 bases, and 13 bases lay between the germline ends. Germline V gene lookup returns CDR1 SNHLY and CDR2 FYNNEI.

The rearrangement links TRBV4-1 to TRBJ2-1, with 9 bases identical to TRBD1. The CDR3 runs 17 residues. The germline V gene has CDR1 MGHRA and CDR2 YSYEKL. Germline trimming cut 2 bases from V and 5 bases from J; bases unmatched to any gene: 10. In nucleotides, the CDR3 is TGCGCCAGCAGCCAAAGTTGGACAGGGGCCGCTGACAATGAGCAGTTCTTC. It specifies CASSQSWTGAADNEQFF.

This clonotype occurred many times. The chain joins TRBV30 to TRBJ2-6, with D uncertain. V lost 2 bases, J lost 2 bases, and 13 bases lay in between. CDR1 and CDR2 (germline): GTSNPN, SVGIG (reference sequence). The CDR3 consists of 16 residues. The CDR3 sequence is CAWSWVWGTGANVLTF. CDR3 DNA sequence: TGTGCCTGGAGTTGGGTATGGGGAACTGGGGCCAACGTCCTGACTTTC.

V is TRBV3-1 and J is TRBJ2-7, with D maybe TRBD1 (5 bases). Between the trimmed V and J ends, which lost 3 bases and 3 bases, there was a span of 12 bases. Germline assignment: CDR1 LGHDT and CDR2 YNNKEL (reference sequence). CDR3 size: 14 residues. The CDR3 DNA reads as TGTGCCAGCAGCCATCGGCAGGGTGTCTACGAGCAGTACTTC. Its protein is CASSHRQGVYEQYF.

The rearrangement uses TRBV20-1 and TRBJ2-1; 10 bases are a match to TRBD2. Germline values: CDR1 DFQATT, CDR2 SNEGSKA (reference sequence). The ends lost 5 bases at V and 6 bases at J; junction bases unmatched: 19. This CDR3 has 18 amino acids. The chain's CDR3 is CSAPRGSGRTKGGNEQFF. For the CDR3, the DNA is TGCAGTGCTCCCCGTGGTAGCGGGAGGACAAAAGGAGGCAATGAGCAGTTCTTC.

The chain is built from TRBV21-1 and TRBJ2-2; the table gives TRBD1 as D, unverified against the DNA. TRBV21-1 has pseudogene status. This CDR3 contains 13 residues. CDR3 region: CASSGAYTGELFF. As DNA, the CDR3 is TGTGCCAGCAGTGGGGCCTACACCGGGGAGCTGTTTTTT.

The rearrangement joins TRBV6-5 to TRBJ1-2, with D uncertain. Germline CDR1 MNHEY, CDR2 SVGAGI. The V end lost 1 base, the J end lost 3 bases, and 9 bases lay between the germline ends. The CDR3 runs 14 residues. CDR3 in amino acids: CASSYFEGDYGYTF. The CDR3 nucleotides are TGTGCCAGCAGTTACTTCGAAGGAGACTATGGCTACACCTTC.

With respect to this clonotype: With a much larger clone just one base away, this may be a read error. The V call is TRBV27, the J call TRBJ1-1, with D maybe TRBD1 (6 bases). CDR1 and CDR2 (germline): MNHEY, SMNVEV (reference sequence). Deletions cut 7 bases from V and 7 bases from J, with 19 bases between. CDR3 length: 14 amino acids. The CDR3 DNA follows: TGTGCCAGCACCCAGACGTGGGGGGCCGTTGAAGCTTTCTTT. It translates to CASTQTWGAVEAFF.

This clonotype was counted a few times. CDR3 nucleotides: TGCGCCAGCAGCCAACTACAGGGTGGCGAGCAGTACTTC. This translates into CASSQLQGGEQYF. V usage is TRBV4-1 and J usage is TRBJ2-7; maybe TRBD1 (6 bases). The CDR3 length is 13 residues. V was cut by 2 bases and J by 6 bases, with 11 bases left in between. Germline V gene sequence: CDR1 MGHRA, CDR2 YSYEKL.

This clonotype has ten or more counts. The genes are TRBV4-1 and TRBJ1-2, with TRBD1 matching over 7 bases. The CDR3 loop spans 15 amino acids. Germline assignment: CDR1 MGHRA and CDR2 YSYEKL. Germline trimming cut 4 bases from V and 2 bases from J; bases unmatched to any gene: 7. In DNA form, the CDR3 reads TGCGCCAGCAGCCGGGGGACAGCTACCAACTATGGCTACACCTTC. Translating it yields CASSRGTATNYGYTF.

The chain is built from TRBV12-3 or TRBV12-4 and TRBJ2-5, with 7 bases lining up with TRBD2. V lost 3 bases to trimming and J lost 1 base; unmatched junction nucleotides: 2. The CDR3 length is 14 residues. The CDR3 DNA follows: TGTGCCAGCAGTTTTCTAGCGGCCCAAGAGACCCAGTACTTC. This codes for CASSFLAAQETQYF.

Comment on this clonotype: A read error is possible here, since a much larger clone lies one base away. The chain uses TRBV20-1 and TRBJ2-7; D unresolved. Germline values: CDR1 DFQATT, CDR2 SNEGSKA (reference sequence). The CDR3 has 14 amino acids. Between the trimmed V and J ends, which lost 3 bases and 3 bases, there was a span of 15 bases. The CDR3 loop is CSASAPVRYYEQYF. As DNA, the CDR3 is TGCAGTGCTAGTGCCCCGGTACGGTACTACGAGCAGTACTTC.